The present T cell receptor beta chain was sequenced within a study of blood T cell repertoires in COVID-19. Repertoires were generated with immunoSEQ multiplex PCR, while TCRdb's copy carries only in-frame clones and drops some. The sample lists 160,000 or so clones, 65% to 85% occurring once. Sequenced material: peripheral blood. The origin of this receptor is a woman older than 75 with acute or convalescent COVID-19.

CDR3 nucleotide sequence: TGTGCCAGCAGTTTATCGCGCGGGAGCAGGTACAATGAGCAGTTCTTC. Translating gives CASSLSRGSRYNEQFF. The chain has TRBV27 and TRBJ2-1; 7 positions agree with TRBD2. Germline V gene data show CDR1 as MNHEY and CDR2 as SMNVEV (reference sequence). The CDR3 totals 16 residues. V shed 0 bases and J 4 bases; nucleotides not matched to a gene: 6.